The rows below give T cell receptor beta chains drawn from one sample of a study of blood T cell repertoires in COVID-19. Using immunoSEQ multiplex PCR, the repertoire was profiled, and TCRdb retains in-frame clones only, with some absent. The profile shows approximately 350,000 clones, 88% of them singletons. Sequenced material: peripheral blood. These receptors were collected from a woman in her 70s with COVID-19, enrolled during active disease. Both conserved end residues are part of each CDR3. The D gene is left open where the match is weak. Not every row has a clone size; where given, it reads once, few, many or a size class.

size: .; J: TRBJ1-1; V: TRBV6-5; D: .; DNA: TGTGCCAGCAGTTACGCGAGGGGGTCTGAAGCTTTCTTT; CDR3: CASSYARGSEAFF
size: .; J: TRBJ2-5; V: TRBV7-6; D: .; DNA: TGTGCCAGCAGAGACGTTTGGGACTTCGGGGAGACCCAGTACTTC; CDR3: CASRDVWDFGETQYF
size: .; J: TRBJ1-2; V: TRBV4-1; D: .; DNA: TGCGCCAGCAGCCAATCGACAGTTACGGACTATGGCTACACCTTC; CDR3: CASSQSTVTDYGYTF
size: .; J: TRBJ1-5; V: TRBV19; D: .; DNA: TGTGCCAGTAATCAGGGGTCATATCAGCCCCAGCATTTT; CDR3: CASNQGSYQPQHF
size: .; J: TRBJ1-2; V: TRBV7-9; D: .; DNA: TGTGCCAGCAGCTTATCTGGCAGGGAAAACTATGGCTACACCTTC; CDR3: CASSLSGRENYGYTF
size: .; J: TRBJ1-2; V: TRBV6-5; D: .; DNA: TGTGCCAGCAGTTACTCGGGCGGGCCTCCTAACTATGGCTACACCTTC; CDR3: CASSYSGGPPNYGYTF
size: .; J: TRBJ2-2; V: TRBV23-1; D: TRBD1; DNA: TGCGCCAGCAGTCAATCATTATCGCAGGGGGAATCAGTAGACACCGGGGAGCTGTTTTTT; CDR3: CASSQSLSQGESVDTGELFF
size: .; J: TRBJ1-3; V: TRBV7-8; D: .; DNA: TGTGCCAGCAGCTTGAGGGCCGGAAACACCATATATTTT; CDR3: CASSLRAGNTIYF
size: .; J: TRBJ2-3; V: TRBV7-2; D: TRBD2; DNA: TGTGCCAGCAGCAACTTAGCGGGGGGGCAGGATACGCAGTATTTT; CDR3: CASSNLAGGQDTQYF
size: .; J: TRBJ1-2; V: TRBV28; D: .; DNA: TGTGCCAGCGGACGACAGGAACTGGGGGGCTACACCTTC; CDR3: CASGRQELGGYTF
size: .; J: TRBJ1-2; V: TRBV9; D: .; DNA: TGTGCCAGCAGCGTAGCTTCGGGGTACGTCTACACCTTC; CDR3: CASSVASGYVYTF
size: .; J: TRBJ1-2; V: TRBV14; D: .; DNA: TGTGCCAGCAGCCAAGGGCAGTTGGACTATGGCTACACCTTC; CDR3: CASSQGQLDYGYTF
size: once; J: TRBJ2-5; V: TRBV2; D: TRBD2; DNA: TGTGCCAGCAGTGAAGCGCTTAGCGGGAAGACCCAGTACTTC; CDR3: CASSEALSGKTQYF
size: .; J: TRBJ1-1; V: TRBV5-6; D: .; DNA: TGTGCCAGCAGCTTTAGGCGGGAAGCTGAAGCTTTCTTT; CDR3: CASSFRREAEAFF
size: .; J: TRBJ2-5; V: TRBV28; D: .; DNA: TGTGCCAGCAGTTGGAGACTAGAAGGGTCTAAGACCCAGTACTTC; CDR3: CASSWRLEGSKTQYF
size: .; J: TRBJ1-1; V: TRBV5-1; D: .; DNA: TGCGCCAGCAGCTTACAGGGTAGAGCTGAAGCTTTCTTT; CDR3: CASSLQGRAEAFF
size: .; J: TRBJ1-6; V: TRBV7-2; D: TRBD1; DNA: TGTGCCAGCAGCTTAGGCCCGGGACAGGGGCCAAACTATAATTCACCCCTCCACTTT; CDR3: CASSLGPGQGPNYNSPLHF
size: .; J: TRBJ2-6; V: TRBV19; D: TRBD2; DNA: TGTGCCAGTAGTGCACAGCCCGGGAGGGCGCTCCCTGGGGCCAACGTCCTGACTTTC; CDR3: CASSAQPGRALPGANVLTF
size: .; J: TRBJ1-2; V: TRBV5-1; D: TRBD1; DNA: TGCGCCAGCAGCTTGGGGACAGGGGTTGACGTGCGTGGCTACACCTTC; CDR3: CASSLGTGVDVRGYTF
size: .; J: TRBJ2-7; V: TRBV19; D: TRBD1; DNA: TGTGCCAGTAGCTTCCGGGACAGGGCCTACGAGCAGTACTTC; CDR3: CASSFRDRAYEQYF
size: .; J: TRBJ1-1; V: TRBV29-1; D: .; DNA: TGCAGCGGGGGGCAGAAGAACACTGAAGCTTTCTTT; CDR3: CSGGQKNTEAFF
size: once; J: TRBJ1-6; V: TRBV5-4; D: TRBD1; DNA: TGTGCCAGCAGCTTGTACGGACAGGGCCCTAGGTCACCCCTCCACTTT; CDR3: CASSLYGQGPRSPLHF
size: .; J: TRBJ1-1; V: TRBV18; D: TRBD1; DNA: TGTGCCAGCTCACCCAGGACAGGGGACGCGAACACTGAAGCTTTCTTT; CDR3: CASSPRTGDANTEAFF
size: .; J: TRBJ1-1; V: TRBV19; D: TRBD1; DNA: TGTGCCAGTAGTGGGCGGACAGGGCGGGCTGAAGCTTTCTTT; CDR3: CASSGRTGRAEAFF
size: .; J: TRBJ2-5; V: TRBV19; D: TRBD2; DNA: TGTGCCAGTAGTACCCTCGGACTAGATGGGGAGACCCAGTACTTC; CDR3: CASSTLGLDGETQYF
size: .; J: TRBJ2-7; V: TRBV7-2; D: TRBD1; DNA: TGTGCCAGCACCTTACAGGGGGTCACCTACGAGCAGTACTTC; CDR3: CASTLQGVTYEQYF
size: .; J: TRBJ1-2; V: TRBV7-2; D: .; DNA: TGTGCCAGCAGCTTAGAGCACAGTTTACAGGGCTACACCTTC; CDR3: CASSLEHSLQGYTF
size: .; J: TRBJ1-5; V: TRBV6-5; D: .; DNA: TGTGCCAGCAGCCGCGACAGGTTCACGAATCAGCCCCAGCATTTT; CDR3: CASSRDRFTNQPQHF
size: .; J: TRBJ2-7; V: TRBV19; D: .; DNA: TGTGCCAGTAGCTACGGGTCGATCCCCTACGAGCAGTACTTC; CDR3: CASSYGSIPYEQYF
size: .; J: TRBJ1-1; V: TRBV28; D: TRBD1; DNA: TGTGCCAGCAGTCTACAGGGGTCGACTGAAGCTTTCTTT; CDR3: CASSLQGSTEAFF
size: .; J: TRBJ1-5; V: TRBV28; D: .; DNA: TGTGCCAGCAGTTTATTTAATCGGCGTGGGGTCGGGAGTCAGCCCCAGCATTTT; CDR3: CASSLFNRRGVGSQPQHF
size: .; J: TRBJ2-5; V: TRBV5-8; D: TRBD1; DNA: TGTGCCAGCAGCTTCCGGACGGGACAGGGGGCGCAAGAGACCCAGTACTTC; CDR3: CASSFRTGQGAQETQYF
size: .; J: TRBJ2-7; V: TRBV9; D: .; DNA: TGTGCCAGCAGCGTAGGTCAGGGGTCCCCTCTTCGAGACGAGCAGTACTTC; CDR3: CASSVGQGSPLRDEQYF
size: few; J: TRBJ1-3; V: TRBV12-5; D: TRBD1; DNA: TGTGCTAGTGGTTTGGACCGGGACAGGGCTTTGTTT; CDR3: CASGLDRDRALF
size: .; J: TRBJ1-2; V: TRBV4-3; D: TRBD1; DNA: TGCGCCAGCAGCCAGTCAAGGGATGTTCCGGGACAGCATGGCTACACCTTC; CDR3: CASSQSRDVPGQHGYTF